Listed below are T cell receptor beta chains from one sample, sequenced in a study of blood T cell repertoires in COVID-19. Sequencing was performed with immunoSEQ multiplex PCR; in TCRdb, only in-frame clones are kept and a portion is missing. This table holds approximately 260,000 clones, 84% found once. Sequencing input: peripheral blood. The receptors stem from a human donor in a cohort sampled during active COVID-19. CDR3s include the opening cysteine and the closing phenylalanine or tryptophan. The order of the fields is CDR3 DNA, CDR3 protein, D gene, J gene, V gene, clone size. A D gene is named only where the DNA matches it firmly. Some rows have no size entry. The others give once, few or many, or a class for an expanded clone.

CDR3 DNA: TGTGCCAGCGCCCCTTCAGGGGGTACTACAGATACGCAGTATTTT
CDR3 protein: CASAPSGGTTDTQYF
D gene: TRBD1
J gene: TRBJ2-3
V gene: TRBV2
clone size: .

CDR3 DNA: TGCGCCAGCAGCAGGGGCGACCAAGAGACCCAGTACTTC
CDR3 protein: CASSRGDQETQYF
D gene: .
J gene: TRBJ2-5
V gene: TRBV5-1
clone size: .

CDR3 DNA: TGTGCCAGCAGCCAAGAGTTACTAGCCGGGCAGTACTTC
CDR3 protein: CASSQELLAGQYF
D gene: .
J gene: TRBJ2-7
V gene: TRBV4-2
clone size: .

CDR3 DNA: TGCAGCGCCTGGACGGGGGTTGAAAAACTGTTTTTT
CDR3 protein: CSAWTGVEKLFF
D gene: .
J gene: TRBJ1-4
V gene: TRBV29-1
clone size: .

CDR3 DNA: TGTGCCAGCAGGGGACTAGCGGGGGGAATCAATGAGCAGTTCTTC
CDR3 protein: CASRGLAGGINEQFF
D gene: TRBD2
J gene: TRBJ2-1
V gene: TRBV2
clone size: .

CDR3 DNA: TGTGCCAGCTCATCGGGGGATAATTCACCCCTCCACTTT
CDR3 protein: CASSSGDNSPLHF
D gene: .
J gene: TRBJ1-6
V gene: TRBV18
clone size: .

CDR3 DNA: TGCGCCAGCAGCTTGAGGCCCGGAGGGGCCGGGGAGACCCAGTACTTC
CDR3 protein: CASSLRPGGAGETQYF
D gene: .
J gene: TRBJ2-5
V gene: TRBV5-1
clone size: .

CDR3 DNA: TGTGCCAGCAGCTTGTGGTTTGGATTAGACAGGGAGACTGAAGCTTTCTTT
CDR3 protein: CASSLWFGLDRETEAFF
D gene: TRBD1
J gene: TRBJ1-1
V gene: TRBV5-6
clone size: .

CDR3 DNA: TGTGCCAGCATGGAGGACCGCTCTGGAAACACCATATATTTT
CDR3 protein: CASMEDRSGNTIYF
D gene: .
J gene: TRBJ1-3
V gene: TRBV2
clone size: .

CDR3 DNA: TGTGCCAGCAGTGACGGGGTAGGGGGCCTCAATCAGCCCCAGCATTTT
CDR3 protein: CASSDGVGGLNQPQHF
D gene: TRBD1
J gene: TRBJ1-5
V gene: TRBV2
clone size: few

CDR3 DNA: TGTGCCAGCAGTCTTCCGGGACTAGCGAGAAATGAGCAGTTCTTC
CDR3 protein: CASSLPGLARNEQFF
D gene: TRBD2
J gene: TRBJ2-1
V gene: TRBV6-2/TRBV6-3
clone size: .

CDR3 DNA: TGTGCCAGCAGCTTGAGGAGCGGGGTATACAATGAGCAGTTCTTC
CDR3 protein: CASSLRSGVYNEQFF
D gene: TRBD2
J gene: TRBJ2-1
V gene: TRBV5-4
clone size: .

CDR3 DNA: TGTGCCACCGGAGGGAGAGACAGGGGGTATAATGAGCAGTTCTTC
CDR3 protein: CATGGRDRGYNEQFF
D gene: TRBD1
J gene: TRBJ2-1
V gene: TRBV24-1
clone size: once

CDR3 DNA: TGTGCCAGCAGCTTCTTAGCGGGAGAAGAGGTTGAGCAGTTCTTC
CDR3 protein: CASSFLAGEEVEQFF
D gene: TRBD2
J gene: TRBJ2-1
V gene: TRBV5-6
clone size: .

CDR3 DNA: TGTGCCAGCAGTCCAGACAGGGCAGGCGGCTACACCTTC
CDR3 protein: CASSPDRAGGYTF
D gene: TRBD1
J gene: TRBJ1-2
V gene: TRBV6-2/TRBV6-3
clone size: .

CDR3 DNA: TGTGCCAGCAGCCTGACAGGGGGCGCGGTCACTGAAGCTTTCTTT
CDR3 protein: CASSLTGGAVTEAFF
D gene: TRBD1
J gene: TRBJ1-1
V gene: TRBV6-4
clone size: .

CDR3 DNA: TGTGCCAGCAGCTTGCAGACAGTCGAAGAGACCCAGTACTTC
CDR3 protein: CASSLQTVEETQYF
D gene: .
J gene: TRBJ2-5
V gene: TRBV5-6
clone size: .

CDR3 DNA: TGTGCCAGCAGCTCGGGGGGAGAAAAACTGTTTTTT
CDR3 protein: CASSSGGEKLFF
D gene: .
J gene: TRBJ1-4
V gene: TRBV7-9
clone size: .

CDR3 DNA: TGTGCCAGCAGCTTGGGGGAGGCGCAGTTATCTGAAGCTTTCTTT
CDR3 protein: CASSLGEAQLSEAFF
D gene: .
J gene: TRBJ1-1
V gene: TRBV5-4
clone size: .

CDR3 DNA: TGTGCCAGTAGTATGGGGGGACTAGCGGCCTACGAGCAGTACTTC
CDR3 protein: CASSMGGLAAYEQYF
D gene: TRBD2
J gene: TRBJ2-7
V gene: TRBV19
clone size: few

CDR3 DNA: TGCGCCAGCAGCCTGGACGCGGGCTCCTACGAGCAGTACTTC
CDR3 protein: CASSLDAGSYEQYF
D gene: .
J gene: TRBJ2-7
V gene: TRBV4-1
clone size: .

CDR3 DNA: TGTGCCAGCAGCTCGAAGACAGGGGGCGATAGCTATGGCTACACCTTC
CDR3 protein: CASSSKTGGDSYGYTF
D gene: TRBD1
J gene: TRBJ1-2
V gene: TRBV11-2
clone size: .

CDR3 DNA: TGTGCCACCAGTGATCTACAGGGGGCGGTTCCCGGGGAGCTGTTTTTT
CDR3 protein: CATSDLQGAVPGELFF
D gene: TRBD1
J gene: TRBJ2-2
V gene: TRBV24-1
clone size: .

CDR3 DNA: TGCGCCAGCAGTGTTCTGCTACCCTACGAGCAGTACTTC
CDR3 protein: CASSVLLPYEQYF
D gene: .
J gene: TRBJ2-7
V gene: TRBV10-2
clone size: few

CDR3 DNA: TGTGCCAGCAGCCCCAGCTTCGGACAGGGGTGGGTGAACACTGAAGCTTTCTTT
CDR3 protein: CASSPSFGQGWVNTEAFF
D gene: TRBD1
J gene: TRBJ1-1
V gene: TRBV9
clone size: .

CDR3 DNA: TGTGCCAGCAGTGAACCATCTACAGGGGACACTGAAGCTTTCTTT
CDR3 protein: CASSEPSTGDTEAFF
D gene: TRBD1
J gene: TRBJ1-1
V gene: TRBV25-1
clone size: .

CDR3 DNA: TGCGCCAGCAGCCAAGTTACCGGGGGAAGAGGGACTGAAGCTTTCTTT
CDR3 protein: CASSQVTGGRGTEAFF
D gene: .
J gene: TRBJ1-1
V gene: TRBV4-3
clone size: .

CDR3 DNA: TGTGCCAGCAAGGCCTGGGACCTAGCGGGGGCCTACGAGCAGTACTTC
CDR3 protein: CASKAWDLAGAYEQYF
D gene: TRBD2
J gene: TRBJ2-7
V gene: TRBV27
clone size: few

CDR3 DNA: TGTGCCAGCAGCCGAAGCGGACCTTCGTACGGAAACACCATATATTTT
CDR3 protein: CASSRSGPSYGNTIYF
D gene: .
J gene: TRBJ1-3
V gene: TRBV28
clone size: .

CDR3 DNA: TGTGCCAGCAGCCGACAGGGCTACGAGCAGTACTTC
CDR3 protein: CASSRQGYEQYF
D gene: TRBD1
J gene: TRBJ2-7
V gene: TRBV27
clone size: .

CDR3 DNA: TGCGCCAGCAGCTTGGAGCCTTCTAGCGGGGGTAATGAGCAGTTCTTC
CDR3 protein: CASSLEPSSGGNEQFF
D gene: TRBD2
J gene: TRBJ2-1
V gene: TRBV5-1
clone size: .

CDR3 DNA: TGTGCCAGCAGTTTCACTAGCGGGGGATTCCAAGAGACCCAGTACTTC
CDR3 protein: CASSFTSGGFQETQYF
D gene: TRBD2
J gene: TRBJ2-5
V gene: TRBV6-2/TRBV6-3
clone size: once

CDR3 DNA: TGTGCCAGCAGTCCACGACTAGCCCGCCACAATGAGCAGTTCTTC
CDR3 protein: CASSPRLARHNEQFF
D gene: TRBD2
J gene: TRBJ2-1
V gene: TRBV27
clone size: once

CDR3 DNA: TGTGCCAGCAGCCAAGTTGTCGGCAGGGCGCGGCAGGATACGCAGTATTTT
CDR3 protein: CASSQVVGRARQDTQYF
D gene: .
J gene: TRBJ2-3
V gene: TRBV3-1/TRBV3-2
clone size: .

CDR3 DNA: TGCAGTGCTACTAGGGCAGGGGAGCAGTACTTC
CDR3 protein: CSATRAGEQYF
D gene: .
J gene: TRBJ2-7
V gene: TRBV20-1
clone size: .

CDR3 DNA: TGTGCTAGTGGTTTGGTATCCGGGGTGAGTCCGAGGGAGACCCAGTACTTC
CDR3 protein: CASGLVSGVSPRETQYF
D gene: .
J gene: TRBJ2-5
V gene: TRBV12-5
clone size: .

CDR3 DNA: TGTGCCAGCTCACCAGGTCCAGGGGGACTTACTGAAGCTTTCTTT
CDR3 protein: CASSPGPGGLTEAFF
D gene: TRBD1
J gene: TRBJ1-1
V gene: TRBV18
clone size: .

CDR3 DNA: TGTGCCAGCAGTTACGGGACAGGGGGAAGGGGCACTGAAGCTTTCTTT
CDR3 protein: CASSYGTGGRGTEAFF
D gene: TRBD1
J gene: TRBJ1-1
V gene: TRBV6-5
clone size: .

CDR3 DNA: TGTGCCAGCAGTTTAGCAGGCGGGGGAACCTACGAGCAGTACTTC
CDR3 protein: CASSLAGGGTYEQYF
D gene: TRBD2
J gene: TRBJ2-7
V gene: TRBV6-5
clone size: .

CDR3 DNA: TGTGCCAGTAGTGTCCTGGGGCTAGCGGGAGGTCGCAATGAGCAGTTCTTC
CDR3 protein: CASSVLGLAGGRNEQFF
D gene: TRBD2
J gene: TRBJ2-1
V gene: TRBV19
clone size: .

CDR3 DNA: TGTGCCAGCAGCTTGGTCCGGACAGGGGGCGGTGAAGCTTTCTTT
CDR3 protein: CASSLVRTGGGEAFF
D gene: TRBD1
J gene: TRBJ1-1
V gene: TRBV5-4
clone size: few

CDR3 DNA: TGTGCCAGCAGTGACTCTAGCGGGGGGGCTAGCACAGATACGCAGTATTTT
CDR3 protein: CASSDSSGGASTDTQYF
D gene: TRBD2
J gene: TRBJ2-3
V gene: TRBV6-4
clone size: .

CDR3 DNA: TGTGCCATCAGTGATCGGTGGGGGGACTACACCTTC
CDR3 protein: CAISDRWGDYTF
D gene: .
J gene: TRBJ1-2
V gene: TRBV10-3
clone size: .

CDR3 DNA: TGTGCCAGCAGTGAAGCCCCTGGACAGGGGGTTTACGGCTACACCTTC
CDR3 protein: CASSEAPGQGVYGYTF
D gene: TRBD1
J gene: TRBJ1-2
V gene: TRBV6-1
clone size: .

CDR3 DNA: TGTGCCACCAGGAAGGGACAGGGGGCTGAAGCTTTCTTT
CDR3 protein: CATRKGQGAEAFF
D gene: TRBD1
J gene: TRBJ1-1
V gene: TRBV24-1
clone size: .

CDR3 DNA: TGTGCCAGCAGTGACGCCCCTATAGGACAGGGGGAAGCTTTCTTT
CDR3 protein: CASSDAPIGQGEAFF
D gene: TRBD1
J gene: TRBJ1-1
V gene: TRBV6-1
clone size: .

CDR3 DNA: TGTGCCAGTAGTATAGGGACAGGGATAACAGAGACCCAGTACTTC
CDR3 protein: CASSIGTGITETQYF
D gene: TRBD1
J gene: TRBJ2-5
V gene: TRBV19
clone size: few

CDR3 DNA: TGTGCCAGCAGCTTAGGAGTTTACCAGCCCCAGCATTTT
CDR3 protein: CASSLGVYQPQHF
D gene: .
J gene: TRBJ1-5
V gene: TRBV7-9
clone size: .

CDR3 DNA: TGTGCCAGCAGCGGGGACACATCAGGGGGAGGCAAAAACATTCAGTACTTC
CDR3 protein: CASSGDTSGGGKNIQYF
D gene: .
J gene: TRBJ2-4
V gene: TRBV9
clone size: .

CDR3 DNA: TGCGCCAGCAGCCAAGATTCCGAGGCTGCGAACACCGGGGAGCTGTTTTTT
CDR3 protein: CASSQDSEAANTGELFF
D gene: .
J gene: TRBJ2-2
V gene: TRBV4-1
clone size: .

CDR3 DNA: TGTGCCAGCAGTTACAACAGGGGCTACGAGCAGTACTTC
CDR3 protein: CASSYNRGYEQYF
D gene: TRBD1
J gene: TRBJ2-7
V gene: TRBV6-5
clone size: once

CDR3 DNA: TGTGCCAGTAGTGATCCACAGGGCCACCCCGCCACCTTC
CDR3 protein: CASSDPQGHPATF
D gene: .
J gene: TRBJ1-2
V gene: TRBV19
clone size: .

CDR3 DNA: TGTGCCAGCAGTTCCGGCGGGGGGAACACCGGGGAGCTGTTTTTT
CDR3 protein: CASSSGGGNTGELFF
D gene: TRBD2
J gene: TRBJ2-2
V gene: TRBV27
clone size: once

CDR3 DNA: TGTGCCAGCAGCCTAATCAGCGACAATGAGCAGTTCTTC
CDR3 protein: CASSLISDNEQFF
D gene: .
J gene: TRBJ2-1
V gene: TRBV2
clone size: .

CDR3 DNA: TGTGCCAGCAGTCAGGTTCCTGGAAACACCATATATTTT
CDR3 protein: CASSQVPGNTIYF
D gene: .
J gene: TRBJ1-3
V gene: TRBV9
clone size: once